Below, 28 T cell receptor beta chains from the same sample are listed, as sequenced in a study of T cells after yellow fever vaccination. From the 5' RACE reads, TCRdb called clonotypes with MiXCR, one entry per CDR3 protein. The repertoire holds hundreds of thousands of distinct CDR3 sequences, with under 15% as singletons. The material sequenced was CD4+ T cells sorted from PBMCs, taken 15 days after the yellow fever booster vaccination. These receptors were collected from a man aged 18-30 years who received the YFV17D yellow fever vaccine.

This clonotype was seen repeatedly, ten times or more. The CDR3 DNA follows: TGTGCCAGCAGCTCGTTAGCGGGGACGGAGACCCAGTACTTC. This encodes CASSSLAGTETQYF. V is TRBV11-2 and J is TRBJ2-5; TRBD2 agrees at 8 bases. Unmatched junction bases numbered 6, after V lost 4 bases and J lost 5 bases. This CDR3 contains 14 residues. CDR1 and CDR2 from the germline V gene are SGHAT and FQNNGV.

This clonotype was observed many times. This chain connects TRBV7-6 to TRBJ2-2; no firm D call. V lost 5 bases to trimming and J lost 7 bases, with 8 bases between them. The CDR3 is made up of 12 amino acids. CDR1 is SGHVS and CDR2 is FNYEAQ in the germline V gene. The CDR3 reads CASSPFIGELFF. The CDR3 bases are TGTGCCAGCAGCCCCTTTATCGGGGAGCTGTTTTTT.

The rearrangement links TRBV18 to TRBJ2-5, with D possibly matching TRBD1 (6 bases). This CDR3 spans 15 amino acids. Germline CDR1 KGHSH, CDR2 LQKENI. The ends were cut back, 6 bases at V and 2 bases at J, with 16 bases in the middle. As DNA, the CDR3 is TGTGCCAGCTCGGTCGACAGGAACACTCAAGAGACCCAGTACTTC. This sequence encodes CASSVDRNTQETQYF. The complete variable domain, with remaining parts taken from reference TRBV18 and TRBJ2-5, reads NAGVMQNPRHLVRRRGQEARLRCSPMKGHSHVYWYRQLPEEGLKFMVYLQKENIIDESGMPKERFSAEFPKEGPSILRIQQVVRGDSAAYFCASSVDRNTQETQYFGPGTRLLVL.

CDR3 protein: CASSDEVNQPQHF. The CDR3 DNA follows: TGTGCCAGCAGTGACGAAGTAAATCAGCCCCAGCATTTT. This chain links TRBV6-1 with TRBJ1-5; D is unclear. Trimming pared 3 bases from V and 4 bases from J, leaving 7 bases between. Looked up from germline, CDR1 is MNHNS and CDR2 is SASEGT. CDR3 length equals 13 residues.

The chain recombines TRBV7-2 with TRBJ2-2, with 12 nucleotides matching TRBD2. Germline CDR1 is SGHTA and CDR2 is FQGNSA. The CDR3 covers 18 residues. Trimming at V came to 4 bases and at J to 7 bases, leaving 13 bases not matched to a gene. CDR3 loop: CASSSPSLAGGLGGELFF. Written as DNA, the CDR3 is TGTGCCAGCAGCTCACCCTCCCTAGCGGGGGGGCTCGGCGGGGAGCTGTTTTTT.

This clonotype occurred a few times. This chain joins TRBV4-2 and TRBJ2-3; TRBD2 is a possible D gene (6 bases). V was shortened by 2 bases and J by 10 bases, with 19 bases between the two germline ends. The CDR3 is 15 residues long. Germline loops: CDR1 LGHNA, CDR2 YNFKEQ. CDR3 sequence: CASSQINEGLSAQYF. CDR3 coding DNA: TGTGCCAGCAGCCAAATAAACGAGGGACTGTCAGCGCAGTATTTT.

V usage is TRBV7-9 and J usage is TRBJ1-5, with 8 bases that match TRBD1. CDR1 SEHNR and CDR2 FQNEAQ come from the germline V gene (reference sequence). This CDR3 has 16 amino acids. V shed 4 bases, J shed 7 bases, and the junction held 12 bases outside the gene matches. The CDR3 DNA follows: TGTGCCAGCAGCTCTGGGGAATGGACAGGGCACCAGCCCCAGCATTTT. Protein: CASSSGEWTGHQPQHF.

This clonotype has more than one count but fewer than ten. The J gene is TRBJ2-1, the V gene TRBV4-3; 11 nucleotides agree with TRBD2. Germline V gene data show CDR1 as LGHNA and CDR2 as YSLEER. This CDR3 comprises 17 residues. V gave up 0 bases and J gave up 6 bases; unmatched junction bases: 7. DNA for the CDR3: TGCGCCAGCAGCCAAGATTCAATTAGCGGGGGGGCCAATGAGCAGTTCTTC. Protein: CASSQDSISGGANEQFF.

The rearrangement links TRBV11-2 to TRBJ2-6; weak D call: TRBD1 (6 bases). The CDR3 has 15 residues. The germline V gene encodes CDR1 SGHAT and CDR2 FQNNGV. The ends were cut back, 5 bases at V and 0 bases at J, with 8 bases in the middle. The chain's CDR3 is CASSMDSSGANVLTF. The DNA of the CDR3 is TGTGCCAGCAGCATGGACAGCTCTGGGGCCAACGTCCTGACTTTC.

This clonotype was counted between two and nine times. V and J are TRBV29-1 and TRBJ1-2; 8 bases map to TRBD1. V gave up 5 bases and J gave up 7 bases; unmatched junction bases: 6. The CDR3 runs 12 residues. The V gene's germline CDR1 is SQVTM and CDR2 ANQGSEA. CDR3 bases: TGCAGCGTTCTCCCGACAGGGGCTGGCTACACCTTC. It is translated as CSVLPTGAGYTF.

The V call is TRBV7-3, the J call TRBJ2-5, with 7 bases identical to TRBD2. Germline lookup yields CDR1 SGHTA and CDR2 FQGTGA. The CDR3 contains 13 residues. Trimming took 3 bases from V and 4 from J; bases not matched to a gene: 2. The CDR3 nucleotides are TGTGCCAGCAGCTTCAGGGAGGGAGAGACCCAGTACTTC. Protein sequence: CASSFREGETQYF.

This clonotype was observed a handful of times. This sequence joins TRBV20-1 and TRBJ2-4, with no clear D. The germline gives CDR1 DFQATT, CDR2 SNEGSKA (reference sequence). The CDR3 consists of 13 residues. V dropped 6 bases and J dropped 3 bases, with 12 bases sitting between them. The CDR3 DNA sequence: TGCAGTGCCCCGGACGTTATCAAAAACATTCAGTACTTC. The encoded protein is CSAPDVIKNIQYF.

The genes are TRBV7-3 and TRBJ2-3; a weak D match, TRBD2 (5 bases). Trimming stripped 6 bases from V and 0 bases from J, with 16 bases between. The CDR3 has 16 residues. Germline V gives CDR1 SGHTA, CDR2 FQGTGA. CDR3 sequence reads: CASSPSTIYSTDTQYF. The DNA of the CDR3 is TGTGCCAGCAGTCCATCGACTATCTATAGCACAGATACGCAGTATTTT.

The chain carries TRBV7-2 and TRBJ2-2, with 7 positions matching TRBD2. Germline V gene sequence: CDR1 SGHTA, CDR2 FQGNSA. Germline trimming cut 3 bases from V and 3 bases from J; bases unmatched to any gene: 4. The CDR3 has 15 amino acids. The CDR3 DNA sequence: TGTGCCAGCAGCTTTGGACTAGGGTACACCGGGGAGCTGTTTTTT. The encoded protein is CASSFGLGYTGELFF.

CDR3 residues: CASSLTGFPRTEAFF. The CDR3 DNA follows: TGTGCCAGCAGCTTAACAGGGTTCCCACGGACTGAAGCTTTCTTT. The chain is built from TRBV7-2 and TRBJ1-1; a possible D gene is TRBD1 (6 bases). V lost 2 bases, J lost 5 bases, and 15 bases lay in between. CDR1 and CDR2 (germline): SGHTA, FQGNSA. The CDR3 runs 15 residues.

This clonotype was seen a handful of times. The genes are TRBV20-1 and TRBJ2-7, with D maybe TRBD2 (5 bases). Germline assignment: CDR1 DFQATT and CDR2 SNEGSKA (reference sequence). The V and J ends lost 0 bases and 6 bases respectively, with 18 bases between them. The length of the CDR3 is 15 residues. The CDR3 protein is CSARDQFVWAGEQYF. CDR3 DNA sequence: TGCAGTGCTAGAGATCAATTTGTTTGGGCGGGCGAGCAGTACTTC.

The rearrangement joins TRBV12-3 or TRBV12-4 to TRBJ2-5; D not certain. Trimming removed 11 bases at V and 10 bases at J, with 23 bases between. This CDR3 is built from 13 residues. The CDR3 coding sequence is TGTGCCCGCAACCACTTCCGCTGTCAAGTCCAGTACTTC. As protein: CARNHFRCQVQYF.

This chain joins TRBV4-2 and TRBJ2-5; possibly TRBD1 or TRBD2 for D (5 bases each). V lost 4 bases to trimming and J lost 4 bases, with 19 bases between them. CDR3 length equals 16 residues. Germline V CDR1 and CDR2: LGHNA, YNFKEQ. Here the CDR3 DNA reads TGTGCCAGCAGCCCGGGTGCGACTGGGGGTTTAGAGACCCAGTACTTC. Amino acid sequence: CASSPGATGGLETQYF.

The chain links TRBV6-1 to TRBJ1-3, with TRBD1 as a possible D gene (5 bases). The germline V and J ends were trimmed by 6 bases and 12 bases, with 18 bases remaining between them. Germline CDR1 and CDR2: MNHNS and SASEGT. The CDR3 covers 13 residues. The CDR3 spells CASRRETGTGIYF. The CDR3 region has the DNA TGTGCCAGCAGAAGAGAAACTGGGACGGGCATATATTTT.

J is TRBJ2-3 and V is TRBV6-5, with D perhaps being TRBD1 or TRBD2 (7 bases each). The CDR3 totals 17 residues. The V gene lost 0 bases and the J gene lost 5 bases, with 18 bases spanning the gap. Germline V lookup: CDR1 MNHEY, CDR2 SVGAGI. The CDR3 region has the DNA TGTGCCAGCAGTTACTCTCGCCGGGCAGGGGGGGAAGATACGCAGTATTTT. Translated, it gives CASSYSRRAGGEDTQYF.

The V gene is TRBV5-6, the J gene TRBJ2-3; D unresolved. The germline V gene encodes CDR1 SGHDT and CDR2 YYEEEE. The CDR3 consists of 13 residues. Trimming pared 6 bases from V and 1 base from J, leaving 9 bases between. The CDR3 spells CASNQRGTDTQYF. The CDR3 nucleotides are TGTGCCAGCAACCAGCGTGGCACAGATACGCAGTATTTT. Filled out from reference TRBV5-6 and TRBJ2-3, the complete variable domain reads DAGVTQSPTHLIKTRGQQVTLRCSPKSGHDTVSWYQQALGQGPQFIFQYYEEEERQRGNFPDRFSGHQFPNYSSELNVNALLLGDSALYLCASNQRGTDTQYFGPGTRLTVL.

The chain is built from TRBV4-3 and TRBJ1-1, with D maybe TRBD1 (5 bases). CDR3 size: 17 residues. Trimming removed 2 bases at V and 0 bases at J, with 16 bases between. The germline gives CDR1 LGHNA, CDR2 YSLEER. The CDR3 DNA follows: TGCGCCAGCAGCCAACCTTCAAGGGGAAAACTGAACACTGAAGCTTTCTTT. Protein product: CASSQPSRGKLNTEAFF.

V is TRBV20-1 and J is TRBJ2-1; 7 bases are shared with TRBD2. Germline CDR1 and CDR2: DFQATT and SNEGSKA (reference sequence). Trimming cost V 0 bases and J 0 bases; bases outside gene matches: 8. The CDR3 sequence is 17 residues long. The CDR3 DNA reads as TGCAGTGCTAGAGACGGAGCGGGGCCAAGCTCCTACAATGAGCAGTTCTTC. It codes for CSARDGAGPSSYNEQFF.

This clonotype was seen many times. The V call is TRBV20-1, the J call TRBJ2-3, with D perhaps matching TRBD2 (6 bases). This CDR3 spans 13 amino acids. CDR1 and CDR2 (germline): DFQATT, SNEGSKA (reference sequence). The germline V and J ends were trimmed by 3 bases and 3 bases, with 10 bases remaining between them. This CDR3 is CSASGGGTDTQYF. CDR3 DNA: TGCAGTGCTAGTGGTGGGGGGACAGATACGCAGTATTTT.

This clonotype has more than one count but fewer than ten. The chain has TRBV5-1 and TRBJ2-7, with no clear D. The CDR3 covers 15 residues. Trimming left V 4 bases short and J 6 bases short, with 20 bases between. CDR1 is SGHRS and CDR2 is YFSETQ in the germline V gene. CDR3: CASSPASLQIGEQYF. CDR3 bases: TGCGCCAGCAGCCCCGCGTCTCTCCAGATTGGCGAGCAGTACTTC.

This clonotype occurred a few times. The chain is built from TRBV5-5 and TRBJ2-3; the D is unclear. Trimming cost V 4 bases and J 5 bases, with 8 bases left between them. Germline CDR1 is SGHKS and CDR2 is YYEKEE (reference sequence). This CDR3 is 12 amino acids long. The CDR3 is CASSQDKDTQYF. CDR3 nucleotide sequence: TGTGCCAGCAGCCAAGACAAAGATACGCAGTATTTT.

The chain couples TRBV10-2 to TRBJ2-1, with 11 bases aligning to TRBD2. The CDR3 runs 17 residues. Germline V gene data show CDR1 as WSHSY and CDR2 as SAAADI. Losses at the gene ends were 3 bases for V and 9 bases for J; bases not matched to a gene: 13. Here the CDR3 DNA reads TGCGCCAGCAGTGATGGGGCCCTAGCGGGGGGACGGGGTGAGCAGTTCTTC. Residues: CASSDGALAGGRGEQFF.

CDR3 amino acids: CSARRQLNEQFF. The CDR3 DNA sequence: TGCAGTGCTAGGAGACAGCTCAATGAGCAGTTCTTC. V gene TRBV20-1 combines with J gene TRBJ2-1, with a possible D match to TRBD1 (5 bases). This CDR3 has 12 amino acids. Germline loops: CDR1 DFQATT, CDR2 SNEGSKA (reference sequence). Trimming removed 3 bases from V and 6 bases from J, with 9 bases in between.